This TCR beta chain was retrieved from a study of blood T cell repertoires in COVID-19. On the study more broadly: Acute and convalescent COVID-19 samples came from the United States, Italy and Spain. Nucleic acid was either cDNA or gDNA, and it came from T cells, B-cell-depleted T cells, or PBMCs.

The CDR3 loop spans 15 amino acids. Trimming took 4 bases from V and 1 from J, leaving 12 bases between them. Germline loops: CDR1 MNHEY, CDR2 SVGEGT. Method: immunoSEQ multiplex PCR; TCRdb's copy keeps in-frame clones and lacks some. The sample holds over 70,000 clones, roughly 78% seen once. Material for sequencing was peripheral blood. The chain is built from TRBV6-2 or TRBV6-3 and TRBJ2-3; a weak D match, TRBD2 (6 bases). This receptor was obtained from a man between 60 and 75 years old with acute or convalescent COVID-19. For the CDR3, the DNA is TGTGCCAGCAGTTCGGAGGGCTTGGGCACAGATACGCAGTATTTT. This sequence encodes CASSSEGLGTDTQYF.